A selection of T cell receptor beta chains follows, all from one sample in a study of blood T cell repertoires in COVID-19. This table comes from immunoSEQ multiplex PCR, and its TCRdb copy is limited to in-frame clones, with some not included. Seen here are some 150,000 clones, around nine tenths observed once, and the top ten hold about 1.2%. The sequencing input was PBMCs or T cells enriched from blood (not recorded which). The receptors derive from a woman in her 30s with acute COVID-19. CDR3s include the opening cysteine and the closing phenylalanine or tryptophan. Fields, in order: V gene, D gene, J gene, CDR3 protein, CDR3 DNA. A D gene is named only where the DNA matches it firmly.

>TRBV28|.|TRBJ1-3
CASSLRGAGNTIYF
TGTGCCAGCAGTTTAAGAGGAGCGGGAAACACCATATATTTT
>TRBV4-1|.|TRBJ1-3
CASSQVASVNSRGNTIYF
TGCGCCAGCAGCCAAGTTGCATCTGTCAACTCCCGGGGAAACACCATATATTTT
>TRBV5-1|TRBD1|TRBJ1-3
CASSLTGTEVSGNTIYF
TGCGCCAGCAGCTTAACCGGGACAGAAGTTTCTGGAAACACCATATATTTT
>TRBV10-3|.|TRBJ2-3
CAISDLTSVTDTQYF
TGTGCCATCAGTGACCTGACATCTGTCACAGATACGCAGTATTTT
>TRBV18|.|TRBJ2-7
CASSPDTGPEYYEQYF
TGTGCCAGCTCACCAGACACAGGGCCGGAATACTACGAGCAGTACTTC
>TRBV7-2|.|TRBJ1-3
CASSLVGALSGNTIYF
TGTGCCAGCAGCTTAGTTGGGGCCCTCTCTGGAAACACCATATATTTT
>TRBV30|.|TRBJ1-2
CAWSVGGSYGYTF
TGTGCCTGGAGTGTCGGCGGTTCCTATGGCTACACCTTC
>TRBV28|TRBD2|TRBJ2-7
CASRPGLAELEGSYEQYF
TGTGCCAGCCGGCCGGGACTAGCGGAGCTAGAGGGGTCCTACGAGCAGTACTTC
>TRBV7-2|TRBD1|TRBJ1-2
CASSEDRAGYTF
TGTGCCAGCAGCGAAGACAGGGCCGGCTACACCTTC
>TRBV28|TRBD2|TRBJ2-7
CASSFGGRGDEQYF
TGTGCCAGCAGTTTCGGCGGGAGAGGCGACGAGCAGTACTTC
>TRBV11-2|.|TRBJ2-7
CASSHGTGSYEQYF
TGTGCCAGCAGCCATGGGACTGGTTCCTACGAGCAGTACTTC